These 13 T cell receptor beta chains came from one sample sequenced in a study of T cells in Graves' hyperthyroidism and ophthalmopathy. Researchers took RNA transcripts and amplified the TCR beta CDR3 regions from them. HTBI primers drove first-round RT-PCR of the TCR CDR3. TCRdb reprocessed the multiplex PCR reads via MiXCR and lists one record per CDR3 protein. The sample consists of a few hundred thousand distinct CDR3 sequences, around 16% of them appearing once. The specimen was blood. These receptors all come from a woman aged 40 to 55 with Graves' ophthalmopathy.

In this sample, this clonotype turned up many times. The chain is built from TRBV7-2 and TRBJ2-7, with unresolved D. V lost 6 bases and J 4 bases, leaving 7 bases between the germline ends. CDR3 size: 11 residues. The germline V gene encodes CDR1 SGHTA and CDR2 FQGNSA. The CDR3 reads CASSLWYEQYF. CDR3 DNA: TGTGCCAGCAGTCTGTGGTACGAGCAGTACTTC.

Ten or more counts support this clonotype. V is TRBV27 and J is TRBJ1-6; 7 bases agree with TRBD1. This CDR3 spans 19 amino acids. The J segment lost 1 base and the V segment lost 6 bases, leaving 15 bases of the junction unmatched. Germline loops: CDR1 MNHEY, CDR2 SMNVEV (reference sequence). CDR3 DNA: TGTGCCAGCAGCCTCACAGGGGAAACTGTGTGGTCCTATAATTCACCCCTCCACTTT. Amino acids: CASSLTGETVWSYNSPLHF.

This clonotype occurred many times. The chain employs TRBV5-1 and TRBJ1-1, with D maybe TRBD1 (5 bases). The CDR3 has 15 residues. CDR1 SGHRS and CDR2 YFSETQ come from the germline V gene. The ends were cut back, 0 bases at V and 5 bases at J, with 14 bases in the middle. CDR3: CASSLGWQGDTEAFF. The CDR3 DNA reads as TGCGCCAGCAGCTTGGGTTGGCAGGGAGATACTGAAGCTTTCTTT.

The chain recombines TRBV4-1 with TRBJ1-5; D unclear. The germline V gene encodes CDR1 MGHRA and CDR2 YSYEKL. V lost 6 bases and J 1 base, leaving 13 bases between the germline ends. The CDR3 is 15 residues long. The CDR3 bases are TGCGCCAGCAGGGACCAGATAGGGAGCAATCAGCCCCAGCATTTT. Encoded protein: CASRDQIGSNQPQHF.

This clonotype was detected only a few times. V is TRBV19 and J is TRBJ1-5, with D perhaps matching TRBD1 (6 bases). The germline V and J ends were trimmed by 4 bases and 2 bases, with 12 bases remaining between them. The CDR3 contains 15 residues. Looked up from germline, CDR1 is LNHDA and CDR2 is SQIVND (reference sequence). CDR3 nucleotides: TGTGCCAGTAGTAGTGGGGGGGCTGGCAATCAGCCCCAGCATTTT. It yields the protein CASSSGGAGNQPQHF.

This clonotype was observed a few times. This rearrangement joins TRBV6-2 or TRBV6-3 to TRBJ2-4, with TRBD1 matching over 7 bases. CDR1 and CDR2 from the germline V gene are MNHEY and SVGEGT. The CDR3 is 17 amino acids. Unmatched junction bases numbered 10, after V lost 5 bases and J lost 0 bases. The CDR3 loop reads CASSQLGQPLAKNIQYF. DNA of the CDR3: TGTGCCAGCAGTCAACTGGGACAGCCGCTAGCCAAAAACATTCAGTACTTC.

In its sample, this clonotype was seen many times. The chain employs TRBV18 and TRBJ2-1, with D perhaps TRBD1 (5 bases). The CDR3 contains 14 residues. Germline V gene lookup returns CDR1 KGHSH and CDR2 LQKENI. Trimming stripped 2 bases from V and 4 bases from J, with 9 bases between. CDR3: CASSPIREYNEQFF. The CDR3 DNA follows: TGTGCCAGCTCACCAATCAGGGAATACAATGAGCAGTTCTTC.

In regard to this clonotype: Possible read error: a much larger clone is one base away. This sequence joins TRBV27 and TRBJ1-1, with D perhaps TRBD1 (6 bases). This CDR3 is 14 amino acids long. Trimming left V 6 bases short and J 1 base short, with 12 bases between. Looked up from germline, CDR1 is MNHEY and CDR2 is SMNVEV (reference sequence). CDR3 sequence: CASRPVQGNTEAFF. The CDR3 nucleotides are TGTGCCAGCAGGCCGGTACAGGGGAACACTGAAGCTTTCTTT.

This clonotype has just a few counts. CDR3 bases: TGTGCCAGCAGCTTCTCTGACTGGCTGAGCACAGATACGCAGTATTTT. Translation: CASSFSDWLSTDTQYF. The rearrangement links TRBV5-6 to TRBJ2-3; D call uncertain. The length of the CDR3 is 16 residues. V was clipped by 2 bases and J by 0 bases, with 13 bases between them. Germline V gene data show CDR1 as SGHDT and CDR2 as YYEEEE.

This clonotype has a count of ten or more. The rearrangement uses TRBV18 and TRBJ2-3; D remains unclear. The CDR3 has 16 amino acids. V lost 2 bases and J 1 base, leaving 13 bases between the germline ends. Germline V gene data show CDR1 as KGHSH and CDR2 as LQKENI. CDR3 coding DNA: TGTGCCAGCTCACCATCCTTGATTCAGGGCACAGATACGCAGTATTTT. This codes for CASSPSLIQGTDTQYF.

Worth noting for this clonotype: A clone one base away is much larger, so this may be a read error. The V and J genes are TRBV20-1 and TRBJ2-5; 9 bases line up with TRBD2. Germline CDR1 DFQATT, CDR2 SNEGSKA (reference sequence). The CDR3 is 12 residues long. For the CDR3, the DNA is TGCAGTGCTCTAGCGGGGATCGAGACCCAGTGCTTC. Translation: CSALAGIETQCF.

This clonotype was observed a few times. This chain joins TRBV20-1 and TRBJ1-4; tentatively, D is TRBD1 (6 bases). Germline CDR1 DFQATT, CDR2 SNEGSKA (reference sequence). The CDR3 totals 16 residues. The V end was cut by 2 bases, the J end by 2 bases, with 15 bases between. The CDR3 loop is CSARPSTGSTNEKLFF. DNA of the CDR3: TGCAGTGCTAGACCCTCGACAGGCAGCACTAATGAAAAACTGTTTTTT.

The rearrangement joins TRBV12-3 or TRBV12-4 to TRBJ2-3; D possibly matches TRBD1 or TRBD2 (5 bases each). V was trimmed by 3 bases and J by 6 bases, leaving 13 bases between them. The CDR3 sequence is 14 residues long. As DNA, the CDR3 is TGTGCCAGCAGTTTTCAGGGACCTGTGGATACGCAGTATTTT. Translating gives CASSFQGPVDTQYF.